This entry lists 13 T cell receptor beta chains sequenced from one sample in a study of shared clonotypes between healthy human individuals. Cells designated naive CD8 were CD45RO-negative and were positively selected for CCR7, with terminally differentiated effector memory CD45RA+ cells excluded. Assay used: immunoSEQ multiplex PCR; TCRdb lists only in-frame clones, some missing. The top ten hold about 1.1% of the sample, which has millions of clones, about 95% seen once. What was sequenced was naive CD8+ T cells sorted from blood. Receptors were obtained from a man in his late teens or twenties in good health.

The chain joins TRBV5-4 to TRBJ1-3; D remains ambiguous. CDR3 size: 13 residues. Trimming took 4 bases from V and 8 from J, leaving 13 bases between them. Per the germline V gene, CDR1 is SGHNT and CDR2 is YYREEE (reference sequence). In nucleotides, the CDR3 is TGTGCCAGCAGCCCTGCTATAGAGGACACCATATATTTT. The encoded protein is CASSPAIEDTIYF.

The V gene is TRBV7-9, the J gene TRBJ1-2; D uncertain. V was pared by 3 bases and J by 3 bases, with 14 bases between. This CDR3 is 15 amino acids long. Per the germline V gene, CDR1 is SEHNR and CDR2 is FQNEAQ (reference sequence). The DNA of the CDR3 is TGTGCCAGCAGCTTTAAAGTTGTGGACGACTATGGCTACACCTTC. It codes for CASSFKVVDDYGYTF.

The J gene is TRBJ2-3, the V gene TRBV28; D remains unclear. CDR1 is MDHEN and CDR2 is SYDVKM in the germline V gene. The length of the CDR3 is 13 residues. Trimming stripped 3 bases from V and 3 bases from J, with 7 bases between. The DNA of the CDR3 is TGTGCCAGCAGTTTTGTTCGTACAGATACGCAGTATTTT. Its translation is CASSFVRTDTQYF.

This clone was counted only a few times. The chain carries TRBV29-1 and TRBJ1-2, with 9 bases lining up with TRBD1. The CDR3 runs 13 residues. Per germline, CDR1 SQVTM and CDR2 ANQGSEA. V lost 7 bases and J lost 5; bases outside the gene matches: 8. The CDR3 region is CSADPGQGYGYTF. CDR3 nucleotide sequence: TGCAGCGCCGATCCGGGACAGGGATATGGCTACACCTTC.

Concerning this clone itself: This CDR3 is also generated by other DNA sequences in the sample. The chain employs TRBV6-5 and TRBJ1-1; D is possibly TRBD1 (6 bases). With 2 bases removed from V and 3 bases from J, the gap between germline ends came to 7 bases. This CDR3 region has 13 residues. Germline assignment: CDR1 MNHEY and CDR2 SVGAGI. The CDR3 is CASSYRGDTEAFF. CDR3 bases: TGTGCCAGCAGTTACAGGGGGGACACTGAAGCTTTCTTT.

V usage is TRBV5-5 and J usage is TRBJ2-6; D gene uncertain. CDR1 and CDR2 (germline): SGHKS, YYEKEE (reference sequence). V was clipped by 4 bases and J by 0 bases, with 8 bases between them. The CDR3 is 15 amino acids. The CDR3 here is CASSPAYSGANVLTF. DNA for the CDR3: TGTGCCAGCAGCCCAGCCTACTCTGGGGCCAACGTCCTGACTTTC.

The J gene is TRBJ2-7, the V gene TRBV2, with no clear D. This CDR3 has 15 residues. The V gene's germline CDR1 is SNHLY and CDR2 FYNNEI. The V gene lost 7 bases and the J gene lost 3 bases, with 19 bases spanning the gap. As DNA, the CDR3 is TGTGCCAGCAAGGAACTTCCCTCTTCAGTCTACGAGCAGTACTTC. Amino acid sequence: CASKELPSSVYEQYF.

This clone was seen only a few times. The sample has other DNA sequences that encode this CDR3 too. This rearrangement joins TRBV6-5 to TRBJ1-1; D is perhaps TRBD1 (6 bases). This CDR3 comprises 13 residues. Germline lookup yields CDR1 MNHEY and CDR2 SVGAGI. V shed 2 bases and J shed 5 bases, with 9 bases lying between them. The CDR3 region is CASSYGQGTEAFF. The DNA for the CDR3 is TGTGCCAGCAGTTACGGTCAGGGGACTGAAGCTTTCTTT.

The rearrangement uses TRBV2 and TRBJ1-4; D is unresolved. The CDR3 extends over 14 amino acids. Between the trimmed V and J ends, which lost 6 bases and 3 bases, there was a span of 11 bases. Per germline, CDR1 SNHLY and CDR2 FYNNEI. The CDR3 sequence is CASREETPNEKLFF. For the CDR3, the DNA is TGTGCCAGCAGGGAGGAGACACCTAATGAAAAACTGTTTTTT.

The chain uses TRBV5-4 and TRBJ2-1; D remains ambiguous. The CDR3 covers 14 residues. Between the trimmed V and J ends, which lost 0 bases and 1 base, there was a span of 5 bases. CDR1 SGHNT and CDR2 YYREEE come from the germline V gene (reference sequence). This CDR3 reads CASSLEGSYNEQFF. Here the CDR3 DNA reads TGTGCCAGCAGCTTGGAAGGATCCTACAATGAGCAGTTCTTC.

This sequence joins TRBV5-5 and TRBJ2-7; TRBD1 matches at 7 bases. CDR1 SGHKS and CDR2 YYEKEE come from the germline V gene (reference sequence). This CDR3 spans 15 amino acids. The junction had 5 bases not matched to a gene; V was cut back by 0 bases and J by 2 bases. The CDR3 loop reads CASSLGQGSTYEQYF. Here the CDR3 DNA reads TGTGCCAGCAGCTTGGGACAGGGAAGTACCTACGAGCAGTACTTC.

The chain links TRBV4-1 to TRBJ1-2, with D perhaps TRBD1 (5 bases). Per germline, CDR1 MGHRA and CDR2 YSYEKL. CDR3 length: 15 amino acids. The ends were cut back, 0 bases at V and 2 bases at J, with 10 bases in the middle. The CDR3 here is CASSQDVRQNYGYTF. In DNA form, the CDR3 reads TGCGCCAGCAGCCAAGACGTGAGACAGAACTATGGCTACACCTTC.

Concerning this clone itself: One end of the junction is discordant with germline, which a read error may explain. The chain's CDR3 is CASSSGAGFYEQYF. CDR3 in DNA: TGTGCTAGCAGCTCAGGGGCCGGATTCTACGAGCAGTACTTC. The chain couples TRBV7-7 to TRBJ2-7, with D possibly matching TRBD1 (6 bases). Germline loops: CDR1 SSHAT, CDR2 FNYEAQ (reference sequence). The length of the CDR3 is 14 residues.